The 4 T cell receptor beta chains below all came from one sample that was sequenced in a study of T cells in Graves' hyperthyroidism and ophthalmopathy. RNA transcripts gave rise to amplified TCR beta CDR3 regions. HTBI primers were the set used in a first-round RT-PCR of the TCR CDR3. TCRdb re-called the multiplex PCR reads with MiXCR, one entry per CDR3 protein. The table includes around 250,000 distinct CDR3 sequences, 24% detected once. The specimen sequenced was blood. These receptors originate from a woman in her thirties or forties with Graves' ophthalmopathy.

This clonotype was seen many times. The V gene is TRBV5-1, the J gene TRBJ1-2; a possible D gene is TRBD1 (5 bases). The CDR3 extends over 15 amino acids. Trimming took off 3 bases at V and 2 bases at J, with 14 bases between the two ends. Germline assignment: CDR1 SGHRS and CDR2 YFSETQ. The CDR3 region has the DNA TGCGCCAGCAGCTGGGACGGTCGGACAAACTATGGCTACACCTTC. Its translation is CASSWDGRTNYGYTF.

The V gene is TRBV12-3 or TRBV12-4, the J gene TRBJ2-7; the D gene is possibly TRBD1 (6 bases). The CDR3 spans 14 residues. The V end lost 5 bases, the J end lost 5 bases, and 16 bases lay between the germline ends. Here the CDR3 reads CASSHTGPGDEQYF. CDR3 DNA sequence: TGTGCCAGCAGTCACACAGGGCCAGGGGACGAGCAGTACTTC.

In its sample, this clonotype was seen many times. The rearrangement links TRBV28 to TRBJ2-5, with unresolved D. V lost 2 bases to trimming and J lost 4 bases, with 5 bases between them. This CDR3 is built from 12 residues. CDR1 is MDHEN and CDR2 is SYDVKM in the germline V gene. The CDR3 here is CASSLMGETQYF. The CDR3 region has the DNA TGTGCCAGCAGTTTAATGGGAGAGACCCAGTACTTC. Supplemented by reference TRBV28 and TRBJ2-5, the full variable domain reads DVKVTQSSRYLVKRTGEKVFLECVQDMDHENMFWYRQDPGLGLRLIYFSYDVKMKEKGDIPEGYSVSREKKERFSLILESASTNQTSMYLCASSLMGETQYFGPGTRLLVL.

This clonotype was seen ten or more times. This rearrangement joins TRBV6-5 to TRBJ1-1, with D hard to call. V lost 4 bases and J lost 1, with 7 bases in between. From germline, CDR1 is MNHEY and CDR2 SVGAGI. The CDR3 sequence is 13 residues long. CDR3 amino acids: CASSFRQNTEAFF. The DNA of the CDR3 is TGTGCCAGCAGTTTCCGACAGAACACTGAAGCTTTCTTT.